This TCR beta chain was identified in a study of blood T cell repertoires in COVID-19. Study in general: Collection of acute and convalescent COVID-19 samples took place in the United States, Italy and Spain. T cells, B-cell-depleted T cells, or PBMCs supplied cDNA or gDNA.

V lost 6 bases to trimming and J lost 3 bases; unmatched junction nucleotides: 11. Germline V gene data show CDR1 as MRHNA and CDR2 as SNTAGT. The CDR3 consists of 15 residues. How the authors handled the data: From reference gene primer amplification, estimates of nucleated cell counts were derived. The protocol was immunoSEQ multiplex PCR, while the TCRdb copy is restricted to in-frame clones and leaves out a portion. The D gene and trimming were derived from the DNA, and the V and J assignments and clone size from that table. This table has some 230,000 clones, 75% to 85% appearing once. V is TRBV6-4 and J is TRBJ2-7; 7 bases are shared with TRBD1. The origin of this receptor is a woman in her 50s with acute or convalescent COVID-19. The source material was peripheral blood. This CDR3 reads CASRKIVDRSYEQYF. CDR3 nucleotides: TGTGCCAGCAGGAAAATCGTGGACAGGAGCTACGAGCAGTACTTC.